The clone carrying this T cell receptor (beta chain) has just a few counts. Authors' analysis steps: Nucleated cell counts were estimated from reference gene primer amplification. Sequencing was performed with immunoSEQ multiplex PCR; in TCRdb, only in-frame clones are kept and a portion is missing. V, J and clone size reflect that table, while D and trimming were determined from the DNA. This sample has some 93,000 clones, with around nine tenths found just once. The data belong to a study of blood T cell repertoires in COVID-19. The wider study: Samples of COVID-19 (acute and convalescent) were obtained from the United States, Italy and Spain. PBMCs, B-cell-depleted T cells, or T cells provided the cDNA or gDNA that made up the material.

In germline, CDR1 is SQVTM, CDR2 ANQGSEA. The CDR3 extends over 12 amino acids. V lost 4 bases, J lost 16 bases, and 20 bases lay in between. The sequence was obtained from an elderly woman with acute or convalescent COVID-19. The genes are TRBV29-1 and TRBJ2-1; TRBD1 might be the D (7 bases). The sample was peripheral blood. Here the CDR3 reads CSVVEGAAMRFF. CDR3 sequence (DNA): TGCAGCGTTGTGGAGGGGGCGGCGATGCGCTTCTTC.